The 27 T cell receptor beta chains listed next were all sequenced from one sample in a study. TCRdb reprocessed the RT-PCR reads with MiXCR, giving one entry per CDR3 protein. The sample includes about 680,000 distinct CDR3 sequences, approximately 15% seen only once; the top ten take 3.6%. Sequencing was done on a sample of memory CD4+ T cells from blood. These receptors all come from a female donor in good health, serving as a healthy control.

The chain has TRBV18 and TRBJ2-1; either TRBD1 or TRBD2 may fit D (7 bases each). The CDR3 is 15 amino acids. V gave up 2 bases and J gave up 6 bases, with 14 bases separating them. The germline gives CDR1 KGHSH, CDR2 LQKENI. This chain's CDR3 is CASSPGRGRVNEQFF. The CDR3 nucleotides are TGTGCCAGCTCACCAGGGAGGGGGCGAGTCAATGAGCAGTTCTTC. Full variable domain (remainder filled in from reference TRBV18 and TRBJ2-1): NAGVMQNPRHLVRRRGQEARLRCSPMKGHSHVYWYRQLPEEGLKFMVYLQKENIIDESGMPKERFSAEFPKEGPSILRIQQVVRGDSAAYFCASSPGRGRVNEQFFGPGTRLTVL.

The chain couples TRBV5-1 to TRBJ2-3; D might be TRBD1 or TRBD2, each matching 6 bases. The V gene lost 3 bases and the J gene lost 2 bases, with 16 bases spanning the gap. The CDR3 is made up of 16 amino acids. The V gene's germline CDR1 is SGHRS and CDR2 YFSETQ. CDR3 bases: TGCGCCAGCAGCTATGGGGGGCCCCCCTCCACAGATACGCAGTATTTT. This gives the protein CASSYGGPPSTDTQYF.

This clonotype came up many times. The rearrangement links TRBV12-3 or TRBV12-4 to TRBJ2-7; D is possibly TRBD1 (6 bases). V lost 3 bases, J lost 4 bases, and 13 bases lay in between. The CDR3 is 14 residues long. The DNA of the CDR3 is TGTGCCAGCAGTTTTATTCAGGGGCGGTACGAGCAGTACTTC. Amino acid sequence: CASSFIQGRYEQYF.

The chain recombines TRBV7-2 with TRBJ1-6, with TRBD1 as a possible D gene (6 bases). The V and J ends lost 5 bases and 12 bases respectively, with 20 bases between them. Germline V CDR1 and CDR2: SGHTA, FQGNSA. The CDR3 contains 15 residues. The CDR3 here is CASSEGFRGSVPLHF. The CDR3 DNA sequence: TGTGCCAGCAGCGAAGGTTTCAGGGGAAGCGTACCCCTCCACTTT.

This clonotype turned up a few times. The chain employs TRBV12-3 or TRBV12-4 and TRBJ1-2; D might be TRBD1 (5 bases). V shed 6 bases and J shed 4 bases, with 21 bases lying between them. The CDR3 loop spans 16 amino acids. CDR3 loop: CASSPLGGYAAYGYTF. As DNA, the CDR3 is TGTGCCAGCAGCCCCCTTGGGGGTTATGCGGCCTATGGCTACACCTTC.

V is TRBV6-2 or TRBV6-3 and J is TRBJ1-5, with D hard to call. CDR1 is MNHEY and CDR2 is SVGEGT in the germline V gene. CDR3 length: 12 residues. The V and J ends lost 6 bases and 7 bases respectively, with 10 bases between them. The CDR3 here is CASSQTRQPQHF. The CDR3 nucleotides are TGTGCCAGCAGCCAGACGCGCCAGCCCCAGCATTTT.

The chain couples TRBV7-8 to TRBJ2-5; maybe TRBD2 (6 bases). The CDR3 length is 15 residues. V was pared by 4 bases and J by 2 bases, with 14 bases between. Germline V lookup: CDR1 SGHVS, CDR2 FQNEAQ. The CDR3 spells CASSYQGLPQETQYF. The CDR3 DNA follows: TGTGCCAGCAGCTACCAGGGACTCCCACAAGAGACCCAGTACTTC.

The CDR3 loop is CASRVLAGVGSYEQYF. In DNA, the CDR3 is TGTGCCAGCAGAGTTCTAGCGGGAGTCGGCTCCTACGAGCAGTACTTC. V gene TRBV7-2 combines with J gene TRBJ2-7, with 10 bases fitting TRBD2. Trimming at V came to 6 bases and at J to 0 bases, leaving 8 bases not matched to a gene. Per the germline V gene, CDR1 is SGHTA and CDR2 is FQGNSA. This CDR3 has 16 amino acids.

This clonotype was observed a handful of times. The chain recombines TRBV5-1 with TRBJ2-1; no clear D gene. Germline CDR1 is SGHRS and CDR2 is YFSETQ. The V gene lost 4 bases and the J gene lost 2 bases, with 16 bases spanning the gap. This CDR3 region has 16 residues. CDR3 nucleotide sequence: TGCGCCAGCAGCCCAAAGGGCAGCGCCGCCTACAATGAGCAGTTCTTC. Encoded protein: CASSPKGSAAYNEQFF.

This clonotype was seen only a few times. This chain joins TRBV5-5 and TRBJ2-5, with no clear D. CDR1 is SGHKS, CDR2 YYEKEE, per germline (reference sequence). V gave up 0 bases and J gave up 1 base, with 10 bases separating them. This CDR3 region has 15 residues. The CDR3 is CASSLAPHSQETQYF. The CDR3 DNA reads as TGTGCCAGCAGCTTGGCCCCCCACAGCCAAGAGACCCAGTACTTC.

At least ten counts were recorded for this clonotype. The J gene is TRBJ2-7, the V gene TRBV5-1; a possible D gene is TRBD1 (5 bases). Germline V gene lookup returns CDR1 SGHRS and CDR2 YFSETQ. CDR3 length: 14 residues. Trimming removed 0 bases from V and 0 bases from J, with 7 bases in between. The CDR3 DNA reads TGCGCCAGCAGCTTGGGACAGAGCTCCTACGAGCAGTACTTC. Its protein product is CASSLGQSSYEQYF. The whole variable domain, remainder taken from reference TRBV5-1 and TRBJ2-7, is KAGVTQTPRYLIKTRGQQVTLSCSPISGHRSVSWYQQTPGQGLQFLFEYFSETQRNKGNFPGRFSGRQFSNSRSEMNVSTLELGDSALYLCASSLGQSSYEQYFGPGTRLTVT.

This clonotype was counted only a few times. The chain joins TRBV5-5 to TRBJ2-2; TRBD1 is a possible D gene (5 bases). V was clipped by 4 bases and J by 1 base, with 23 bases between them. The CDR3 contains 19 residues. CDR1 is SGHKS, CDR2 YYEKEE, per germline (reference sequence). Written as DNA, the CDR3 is TGTGCCAGCAGCGTGACAGCGTTACTTACCCTAGGGAACACCGGGGAGCTGTTTTTT. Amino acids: CASSVTALLTLGNTGELFF. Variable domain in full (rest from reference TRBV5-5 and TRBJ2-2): DAGVTQSPTHLIKTRGQQVTLRCSPISGHKSVSWYQQVLGQGPQFIFQYYEKEERGRGNFPDRFSARQFPNYSSELNVNALLLGDSALYLCASSVTALLTLGNTGELFFGEGSRLTVL.

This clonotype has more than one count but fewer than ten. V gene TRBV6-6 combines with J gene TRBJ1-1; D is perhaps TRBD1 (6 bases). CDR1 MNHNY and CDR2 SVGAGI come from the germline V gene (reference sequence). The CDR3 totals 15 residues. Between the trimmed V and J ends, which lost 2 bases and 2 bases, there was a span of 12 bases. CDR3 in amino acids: CASSYEGVGNTEAFF. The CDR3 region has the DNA TGTGCCAGCAGTTACGAGGGGGTCGGCAACACTGAAGCTTTCTTT.

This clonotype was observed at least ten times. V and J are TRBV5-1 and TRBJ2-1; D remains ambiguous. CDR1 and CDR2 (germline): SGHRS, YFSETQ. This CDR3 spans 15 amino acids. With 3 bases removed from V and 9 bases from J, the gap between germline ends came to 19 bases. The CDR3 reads CASSSDPAGSGEQFF. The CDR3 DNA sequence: TGCGCCAGCAGCTCCGATCCAGCCGGGTCGGGTGAGCAGTTCTTC.

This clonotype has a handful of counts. This chain's CDR3 is CSAGTSVRGNEQFF. DNA of the CDR3: TGCAGTGCTGGGACTAGCGTAAGGGGGAATGAGCAGTTCTTC. V is TRBV20-1 and J is TRBJ2-1, with 10 bases that match TRBD2. V lost 5 bases, J lost 7 bases, and 8 bases stayed unmatched. CDR3 size: 14 residues. Germline V gene data show CDR1 as DFQATT and CDR2 as SNEGSKA (reference sequence).

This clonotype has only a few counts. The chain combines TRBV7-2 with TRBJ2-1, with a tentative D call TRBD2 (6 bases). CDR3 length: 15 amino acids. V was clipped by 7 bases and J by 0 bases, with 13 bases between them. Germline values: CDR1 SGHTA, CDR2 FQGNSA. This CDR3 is CASKLGRDSYNEQFF. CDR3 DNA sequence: TGTGCCAGCAAGTTGGGGCGGGACTCCTACAATGAGCAGTTCTTC.

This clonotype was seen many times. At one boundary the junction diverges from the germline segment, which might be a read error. The CDR3 DNA reads TGTGCTAGCAGCTTAGAAGTCACTACCAACTACAATGAGCAGTTCTTC. Protein product: CASSLEVTTNYNEQFF. The chain uses TRBV7-7 and TRBJ2-1, with D unclear. Germline CDR1 SSHAT, CDR2 FNYEAQ (reference sequence). This CDR3 contains 16 residues.

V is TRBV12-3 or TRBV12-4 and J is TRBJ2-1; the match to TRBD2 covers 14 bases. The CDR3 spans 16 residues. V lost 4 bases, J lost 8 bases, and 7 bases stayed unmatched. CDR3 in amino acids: CASSSGLAGGMHEQFF. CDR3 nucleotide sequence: TGTGCCAGCAGTTCCGGACTAGCGGGAGGAATGCATGAGCAGTTCTTC.

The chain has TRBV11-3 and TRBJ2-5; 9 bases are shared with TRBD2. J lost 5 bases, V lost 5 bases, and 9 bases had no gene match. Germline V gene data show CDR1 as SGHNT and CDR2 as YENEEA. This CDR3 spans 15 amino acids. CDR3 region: CASSLGTSLLETQYF. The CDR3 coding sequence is TGTGCCAGCAGCCTCGGGACTAGCCTTCTGGAGACCCAGTACTTC.

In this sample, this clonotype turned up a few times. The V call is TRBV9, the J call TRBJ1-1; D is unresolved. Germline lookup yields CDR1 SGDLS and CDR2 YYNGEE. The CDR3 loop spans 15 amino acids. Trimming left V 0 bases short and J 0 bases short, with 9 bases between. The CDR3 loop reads CASSVGGNLNTEAFF. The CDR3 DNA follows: TGTGCCAGCAGCGTAGGAGGGAATTTGAACACTGAAGCTTTCTTT. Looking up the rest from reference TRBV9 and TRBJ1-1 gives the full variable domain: DSGVTQTPKHLITATGQRVTLRCSPRSGDLSVYWYQQSLDQGLQFLIQYYNGEERAKGNILERFSAQQFPDLHSELNLSSLELGDSALYFCASSVGGNLNTEAFFGQGTRLTVV.

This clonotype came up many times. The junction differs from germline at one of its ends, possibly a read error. This CDR3 is CASSLSLAGVNEQFF. Written as DNA, the CDR3 is TGTGCCAGCAGCTTATCCCTAGCGGGAGTTAATGAGCAGTTCTTC. The gene calls are TRBV28 and TRBJ2-1, with TRBD2 matching over 10 bases. Per the germline V gene, CDR1 is MDHEN and CDR2 is SYDVKM. The CDR3 totals 15 residues.

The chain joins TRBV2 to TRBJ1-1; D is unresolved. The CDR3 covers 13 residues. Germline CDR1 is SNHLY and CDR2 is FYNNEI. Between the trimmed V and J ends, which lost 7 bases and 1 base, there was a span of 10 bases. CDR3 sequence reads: CASTQQQNTEAFF. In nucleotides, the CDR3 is TGTGCCAGCACCCAGCAGCAGAACACTGAAGCTTTCTTT.

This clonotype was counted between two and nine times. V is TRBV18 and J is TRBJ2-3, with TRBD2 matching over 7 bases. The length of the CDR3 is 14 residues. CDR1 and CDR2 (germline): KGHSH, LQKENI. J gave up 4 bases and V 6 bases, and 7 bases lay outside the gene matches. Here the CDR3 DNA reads TGTGCCAGCTCCCCAACTAGCGTTCCAGATACGCAGTATTTT. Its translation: CASSPTSVPDTQYF.

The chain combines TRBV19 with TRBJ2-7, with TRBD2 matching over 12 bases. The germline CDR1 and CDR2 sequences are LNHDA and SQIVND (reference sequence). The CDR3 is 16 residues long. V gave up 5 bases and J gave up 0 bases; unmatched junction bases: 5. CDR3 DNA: TGTGCCAGTAGTGTGACTAGCGGGGGAAGCTCCTACGAGCAGTACTTC. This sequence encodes CASSVTSGGSSYEQYF. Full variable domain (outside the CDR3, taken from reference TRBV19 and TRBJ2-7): DGGITQSPKYLFRKEGQNVTLSCEQNLNHDAMYWYRQDPGQGLRLIYYSQIVNDFQKGDIAEGYSVSREKKESFPLTVTSAQKNPTAFYLCASSVTSGGSSYEQYFGPGTRLTVT.

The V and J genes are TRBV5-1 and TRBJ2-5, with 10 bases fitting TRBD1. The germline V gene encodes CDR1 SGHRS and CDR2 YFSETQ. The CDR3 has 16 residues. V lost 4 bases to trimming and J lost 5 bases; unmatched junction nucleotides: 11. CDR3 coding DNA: TGCGCCAGCAGCAGGCCTGTTGACAGGGGGCTGGAGACCCAGTACTTC. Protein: CASSRPVDRGLETQYF.

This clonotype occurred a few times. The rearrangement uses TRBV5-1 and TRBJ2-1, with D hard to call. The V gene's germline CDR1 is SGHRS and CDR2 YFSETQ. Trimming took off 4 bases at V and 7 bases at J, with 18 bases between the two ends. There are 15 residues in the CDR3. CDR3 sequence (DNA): TGCGCCAGCAGCGAGGACCGTCCACCTCGGAATGAGCAGTTCTTC. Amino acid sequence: CASSEDRPPRNEQFF. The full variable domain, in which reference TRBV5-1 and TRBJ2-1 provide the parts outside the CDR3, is KAGVTQTPRYLIKTRGQQVTLSCSPISGHRSVSWYQQTPGQGLQFLFEYFSETQRNKGNFPGRFSGRQFSNSRSEMNVSTLELGDSALYLCASSEDRPPRNEQFFGPGTRLTVL.

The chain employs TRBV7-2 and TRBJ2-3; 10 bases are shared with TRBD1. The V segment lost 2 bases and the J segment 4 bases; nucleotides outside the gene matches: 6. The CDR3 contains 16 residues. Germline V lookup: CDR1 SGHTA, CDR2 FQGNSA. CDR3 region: CASSLQTGGASDTQYF. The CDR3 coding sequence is TGTGCCAGCAGCTTACAGACAGGGGGCGCGTCAGATACGCAGTATTTT. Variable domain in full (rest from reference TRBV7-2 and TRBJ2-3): GAGVSQSPSNKVTEKGKDVELRCDPISGHTALYWYRQSLGQGLEFLIYFQGNSAPDKSGLPSDRFSAERTGGSVSTLTIQRTQQEDSAVYLCASSLQTGGASDTQYFGPGTRLTVL.